The source of this TCR beta chain is a study of OX40 agonist ivuxolimab in advanced cancers. Of note for this clone: The antigen is unknown.

Study findings and constraints: Several nonresponders also turned out to have low normalized T-cell clonal expansion.

V gave up 7 bases and J gave up 0 bases, with 13 bases separating them. CDR1 and CDR2 (germline): SEHNR, FQNEAQ (reference sequence). The CDR3 runs 15 residues. Here immunoSEQ multiplex PCR was the method, and the copy in TCRdb shows in-frame clones only, minus some. There are more than 55,000 clones in the sample; 85% to 95% occur only once, and around an eighth lies in the top ten. The chain carries TRBV7-9 and TRBJ1-3; no reliable D call. The source of this sequence is an adult with an advanced solid tumor such as melanoma, head and neck, liver or kidney cancer. The material sequenced was CD4+ or CD8+ T cells sorted from blood, taken in a trial of the OX40 agonist ivuxolimab. Here the CDR3 reads CASTEGGDSGNTIYF. Here the CDR3 DNA reads TGTGCCAGCACTGAGGGAGGCGACTCTGGAAACACCATATATTTT.